This T cell receptor (beta chain) was recorded in a study of immune evolution from preneoplasia to lung adenocarcinoma. The study, taken as a whole, reports: Normal lung had the highest top T cell clone frequencies. Later-stage lesions seemingly showed higher T cell density and diversity than normal lung.

CDR3 length: 11 amino acids. Trimming pared 5 bases from V and 2 bases from J, leaving 5 bases between. Germline CDR1 DFQATT, CDR2 SNEGSKA (reference sequence). Concerning this clone itself: Its antigen is unidentified.

Patients had resection in Japan or China between about 2014 and 2017. Histologic diagnosis was independently verified by two lung pathologists. Sequenced by immunoSEQ multiplex PCR; TCRdb stores in-frame clones only, minus some. The sample has 3,500 to 4,000 clones, about three quarters seen once; the top ten hold under 15%. The sequence came from a person aged 65 to 85 with lung adenocarcinoma. This chain joins TRBV20-1 and TRBJ2-3; D is undetermined. The sample comprised FFPE adjacent normal lung tissue. The CDR3 region is CSASFTDTQYF. The CDR3 DNA is TGCAGTGCTTCCTTCACAGATACGCAGTATTTT.